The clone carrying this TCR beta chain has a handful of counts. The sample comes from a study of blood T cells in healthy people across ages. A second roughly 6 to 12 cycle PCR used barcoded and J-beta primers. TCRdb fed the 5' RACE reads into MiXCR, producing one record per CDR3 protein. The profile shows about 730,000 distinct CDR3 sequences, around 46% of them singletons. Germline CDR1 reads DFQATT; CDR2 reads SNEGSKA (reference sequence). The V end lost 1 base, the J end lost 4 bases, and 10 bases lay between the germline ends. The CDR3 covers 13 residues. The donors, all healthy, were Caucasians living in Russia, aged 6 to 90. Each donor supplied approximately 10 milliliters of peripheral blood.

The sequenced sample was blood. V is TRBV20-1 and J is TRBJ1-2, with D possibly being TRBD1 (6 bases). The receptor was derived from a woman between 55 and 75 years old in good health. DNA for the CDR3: TGCAGTGCTAGAGCAGGGGACGGCTATGGCTACACCTTC. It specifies CSARAGDGYGYTF.